These 9 T cell receptor beta chains were sequenced from one sample in a study of CD8 T cells in cerebrospinal fluid in Alzheimer's disease (dated by TCRdb to 2020 to 2022). Library method: 10x single-cell sequencing. Sequenced using a NextSeq 550. Reads reprocessed by TCRdb are summarized as one entry per CDR3 protein sequence, and DNA is absent. The sample table records 1,500 to 2,000 distinct CDR3 sequences. The top ten constitute 6.2% of the sample. The sequenced material came from cerebrospinal fluid. The receptors shown here come from a human donor in good health.

This clonotype registers medium-sized by frequency. V is TRBV27 and J is TRBJ1-6. CDR1 MNHEY and CDR2 SMNVEV come from the germline V gene (reference sequence). The CDR3 has 16 residues. CDR3: CASSFRPKLGNSPLHF.

The chain uses TRBV10-1 and TRBJ2-3; TCRdb calls TRBD1, which cannot be checked without DNA. CDR3 length equals 16 residues. CDR1 WNHNN and CDR2 SYGVQD come from the germline V gene (reference sequence). The CDR3 here is CASSPPPGGEPDTQYF.

This clonotype is called medium-sized based on its frequency. The chain combines TRBV12-3 or TRBV12-4 with TRBJ1-3. This CDR3 spans 15 amino acids. CDR3 loop: CASSEWLVSGNTIYF.

This clonotype is identified as large from frequency. The V call is TRBV5-6, the J call TRBJ1-1. The CDR3 covers 14 residues. Germline V gene lookup returns CDR1 SGHDT and CDR2 YYEEEE. This CDR3 reads CASSPAGRLTEAFF.

By frequency, this clonotype is medium-sized. J is TRBJ2-7 and V is TRBV25-1; checking the TCRdb D call of TRBD1 is not possible without DNA. Per germline, CDR1 MGHDK and CDR2 SYGVNS. The CDR3 runs to 14 residues. Here the CDR3 reads CATAVPEGTYEQYF.

The CDR3 here is CASSLDIGREQFF. This chain uses TRBV5-4 with TRBJ2-1. Germline V lookup: CDR1 SGHNT, CDR2 YYREEE (reference sequence). The CDR3 sequence is 13 residues long. The full variable domain, completed using reference TRBV5-4 and TRBJ2-1, is ETGVTQSPTHLIKTRGQQVTLRCSSQSGHNTVSWYQQALGQGPQFIFQYYREEENGRGNFPPRFSGLQFPNYSSELNVNALELDDSALYLCASSLDIGREQFFGPGTRLTVL.

This chain uses TRBV7-6 with TRBJ2-1. The CDR3 extends over 13 amino acids. Germline loops: CDR1 SGHVS, CDR2 FNYEAQ. This CDR3 reads CASSSQSYNEQFF.

This clonotype registers medium-sized (0.01 to 0.1%) by frequency. The chain combines TRBV3-1 with TRBJ1-5; TCRdb's D call, TRBD1, is unchecked because there is no DNA. The CDR3 length is 18 residues. The germline CDR1 and CDR2 sequences are LGHDT and YNNKEL (reference sequence). The CDR3 protein is CASSQGQAAQHSNQPQHF.

According to its frequency, this clonotype is large. The V gene is TRBV7-2, the J gene TRBJ2-1; TCRdb's assignment of TRBD2 cannot be checked, as there is no DNA. Germline V gives CDR1 SGHTA, CDR2 FQGNSA. This CDR3 comprises 15 residues. CDR3 loop: CASRSSGGSYNEQFF.